Listed below are T cell receptor beta chains from one sample, sequenced in a study of human T cells and chemical hapten exposure. TCRdb recomputed calls from the RACE reads with MiXCR, one row per CDR3 protein. The sample includes a few hundred thousand distinct CDR3 sequences, 4.5% to 7% seen only once; the top ten take about 8.2%. The specimen comprised whole blood, sampled in connection with sensitization to the hapten diphenylcyclopropenone (DPC). The receptors were sampled from a woman aged 18 to 35 with alopecia areata. Some clones in this sample may be carry-over from other donors' samples. The CDR3 runs from the conserved cysteine through the conserved F or W. A D gene is named only where the DNA matches it firmly. Expanded clones are given a class, and other clones once, few, many or no size at all.

>TRBV14|.|.|TRBJ2-1
TGTGCCAGCAGCCAAGGACATTGGGAGCAGTTCTTC
CASSQGHWEQFF
>TRBV5-1|many|.|TRBJ2-1
TGCGCCAGCGGGTCGGGGGCTCGTGAGCAGTTCTTC
CASGSGAREQFF
>TRBV29-1|once|.|TRBJ1-2
TGCAGCGTCCAGGGGACCACTAACTATGGCTACACCTTC
CSVQGTTNYGYTF
>TRBV6-5|.|TRBD1|TRBJ1-2
TGTGCCAGCTCCAGTTTTCCGGGACAGGAGAACTATGGCTACACCTTC
CASSSFPGQENYGYTF
>TRBV7-9|few|.|TRBJ1-4
TGTGCCAGCGGAGGGCCAGGGGCAAATAATGAAAAACTGTTTTTT
CASGGPGANNEKLFF
>TRBV28|.|TRBD2|TRBJ2-5
TGTGCCAGCAGTTCCGGGGGGGCTAGCGGGGACCCCGGGACCCAGTACTTC
CASSSGGASGDPGTQYF
>TRBV9|many|.|TRBJ2-2
TGTGCCAGCAGCGAGTCAGCGCACAACACCGGGGAGCTGTTTTTT
CASSESAHNTGELFF
>TRBV4-3|few|.|TRBJ2-7
TGCGCCAGCAGCCAAGATCGAGGGGACGGAGAGCAGTACTTC
CASSQDRGDGEQYF
>TRBV4-3|few|.|TRBJ2-5
TGCGCCAGCAGCCAAGATGTGCGGGTAGAGACCCAGTACTTC
CASSQDVRVETQYF
>TRBV11-2|.|TRBD2|TRBJ2-3
TGTGCCAGCAGCTTAGCCGGGGGGGCTCGTACGCAGTATTTT
CASSLAGGARTQYF
>TRBV7-3|many|.|TRBJ2-3
TGTGCCAGCAGCTTAAAGGGTGGGGCGGGGCCCACAGATACGCAGTATTTT
CASSLKGGAGPTDTQYF
>TRBV6-1|few|TRBD2|TRBJ2-3
TGTGCCAGCAGCCAGGGACTAGCGGGGGGTTCTAGCACAGATACGCAGTATTTT
CASSQGLAGGSSTDTQYF
>TRBV27|.|.|TRBJ2-5
TGTGCCAGCAGTTTATCGTACCAGGGCGGGGAGACCCAGTACTTC
CASSLSYQGGETQYF
>TRBV9|few|.|TRBJ1-2
TGTGCCAGCAGCGTAGGAGTGCCTAACTATGGCTACACCTTC
CASSVGVPNYGYTF
>TRBV3-1|many|.|TRBJ1-1
TGTGCCAGCAGCCAAGATCACGGCTTGAACACTGAAGCTTTCTTT
CASSQDHGLNTEAFF
>TRBV6-5|many|.|TRBJ1-3
TGTGCCAGCAGTTCGCAGGGCTCTGGAAACACCATATATTTT
CASSSQGSGNTIYF
>TRBV6-5|few|.|TRBJ2-6
TGTGCCACCAGGGTGTGGGGCGACTCTGGGGCCAACGTCCTGACTTTC
CATRVWGDSGANVLTF
>TRBV4-3|many|TRBD1|TRBJ1-2
TGCGCCAGCAGCCAAGATCCGGACAGGACGAACTATGGCTACACCTTC
CASSQDPDRTNYGYTF
>TRBV2|few|.|TRBJ2-1
TGTGCCAGCAGTGAAGTTGGTAGATACAATGAGCAGTTCTTC
CASSEVGRYNEQFF
>TRBV4-3|few|.|TRBJ2-3
TGCGCCAGCAGCCAAGATTCTTCCCCACGGGGCCACTGGGGAGATACGCAGTATTTT
CASSQDSSPRGHWGDTQYF
>TRBV6-5|few|.|TRBJ1-5
TGTGCCAGCAGTTACACCAGGAATCAGCCCCAGCATTTT
CASSYTRNQPQHF
>TRBV11-2|many|TRBD1|TRBJ2-6
TGTGCCAGCAGCTCGAAGACAGGGGTCAGCTCTGGGGCCAACGTCCTGACTTTC
CASSSKTGVSSGANVLTF
>TRBV10-3|.|.|TRBJ2-1
TGTGCCATCAGTGATCTTAATGAGCAGTTCTTC
CAISDLNEQFF
>TRBV7-9|few|TRBD2|TRBJ2-5
TGTGCCAGCAGCCCCGACGGGGGGAGGCAAGAGACCCAGTACTTC
CASSPDGGRQETQYF
>TRBV20-1|few|.|TRBJ2-1
TGCAGTGCTAGAGACCCCCGTTCCTACAATGAGCAGTTCTTC
CSARDPRSYNEQFF
>TRBV24-1|.|TRBD1|TRBJ2-1
TGTGCCACCGTCCCTGGGACAGGGGCCCCCCACAATGAGCAGTTCTTC
CATVPGTGAPHNEQFF
>TRBV6-5|.|.|TRBJ1-1
TGTGCCAGCAGTTCCCCGGGCTGGGGGAACACTGAAGCTTTCTTT
CASSSPGWGNTEAFF
>TRBV20-1|few|.|TRBJ1-5
TGCAGTGTCGCAACAGGGTCTTGGGACAATCAGCCCCAGCATTTT
CSVATGSWDNQPQHF
>TRBV7-2|many|TRBD1|TRBJ2-1
TGTGCCAGCAGCCGCAGGGGGCTTTACAATGAGCAGTTCTTC
CASSRRGLYNEQFF
>TRBV12-3/TRBV12-4|few|.|TRBJ2-3
TGTGCCAGCAGTTTGAGGGAAGTGGATACGCAGTATTTT
CASSLREVDTQYF
>TRBV6-5|.|.|TRBJ2-4
TGTGCCAGCAGCCGCCCTCCAGCGATAAACATTCAGTACTTC
CASSRPPAINIQYF
>TRBV12-5|few|.|TRBJ1-1
TGTGCTAGTGGTTTGGCCTTATCAGGGGATACTGAAGCTTTCTTT
CASGLALSGDTEAFF
>TRBV4-2|few|TRBD1|TRBJ2-7
TGTGCCAGCAGCCCTGGACAGGGACCGACCTACGAGCAGTACTTC
CASSPGQGPTYEQYF
>TRBV20-1|many|.|TRBJ1-2
TGCAGTGCGGCGGGGAGGCCATTTTACGGAACCTTC
CSAAGRPFYGTF
>TRBV5-5|few|TRBD1|TRBJ1-1
TGTGCCAGCAGCTTAAGGTCGTTAGTCCACAGGGGCGCTGAAGCTTTCTTT
CASSLRSLVHRGAEAFF
>TRBV7-6|many|TRBD1|TRBJ2-3
TGTGCCAGCAGCTTAGCGGGACAGGGGGCCGCAGATACGCAGTATTTT
CASSLAGQGAADTQYF
>TRBV7-2|many|TRBD1|TRBJ1-1
TGTGCCAGCAGCTTAGGGACAGGGTATCTGACTTTCTTT
CASSLGTGYLTFF
>TRBV5-1|many|TRBD1|TRBJ1-3
TGCGCCAGCAGCCCGCGACAGGGAGGTGGAAACACCATATATTTT
CASSPRQGGGNTIYF
>TRBV7-2|.|.|TRBJ1-2
TGTGCCAGCAGCTTGGGCAGTCACAACTATGGCTACACCTTC
CASSLGSHNYGYTF
>TRBV2|.|.|TRBJ1-5
TGTGCCAGCAGTCAGGGACGGGGGGGACTTCGGAATCAGCCCCAGCATTTT
CASSQGRGGLRNQPQHF
>TRBV4-3|few|.|TRBJ2-6
TGCGCCAGCAGCCTAGGGGTCTACCTCTCTGGGGCCAACGTCCTGACTTTC
CASSLGVYLSGANVLTF
>TRBV2|few|.|TRBJ2-2
TGTGCCAGCAGTGACTACACCGGGGAGCTGTTTTTT
CASSDYTGELFF
>TRBV5-1|.|TRBD1|TRBJ2-6
TGCGCCAGCAGCTTGAGGACAGGTCCCGAGTCTGGGGCCAACGTCCTGACTTTC
CASSLRTGPESGANVLTF
>TRBV6-5|many|TRBD2|TRBJ2-1
TGTGCCAGCAGTTACGAGGCGGGGGGATACAATGAGCAGTTCTTC
CASSYEAGGYNEQFF
>TRBV2|.|.|TRBJ1-4
TGTGCCAGCAGTGGTACGTGGGGAAATGAAAAACTGTTTTTT
CASSGTWGNEKLFF
>TRBV27|.|.|TRBJ1-1
TGTGCCAGCAGTCCCCAACTGGGGAACACTGAAGCTTTCTTT
CASSPQLGNTEAFF
>TRBV20-1|many|.|TRBJ2-5
TGCAGTGCAATTACCCCTTCGGGACTGCAACAAGAGACCCAGTACTTC
CSAITPSGLQQETQYF
>TRBV6-5|many|.|TRBJ2-7
TGTGCCAGCGGTCCCAGGGTCCCGAGCTCCTACGAGCAGTACTTC
CASGPRVPSSYEQYF
>TRBV28|many|.|TRBJ1-1
TGTGCCAGCAGTTTACGCCCGGGCACTGAAGCTTTCTTT
CASSLRPGTEAFF
>TRBV7-9|many|TRBD1|TRBJ2-1
TGTGCCAGCAGTTACCAAGGACAGGGGGCCAATGAGCAGTTCTTC
CASSYQGQGANEQFF
>TRBV5-1|few|TRBD2|TRBJ2-2
TGCGCCAGCAGCTTGGTCTCGGCGGGGGGAACCGGGGAGCTGTTTTTT
CASSLVSAGGTGELFF